This T cell receptor (beta chain) came from a study of cytomegalovirus exposure and HLA in healthy donors. General study findings and limits: Donors were assumed by presence/absence analyses to have roughly uniform sequencing depth. An analysis was carried out later, and it reportedly showed fewer N-insertions in an Asian-associated ancestry cluster than the approximately 670-donor mean. Other equally common chains were less clonally expanded than HLA-associated TCR beta chains, a later analysis showed.

Vbeta (60) and Jbeta (13) primers were used in the PCR. Some clones are missing from TCRdb's copy, which holds only in-frame ones; the method was immunoSEQ multiplex PCR. The data show about 160,000 clones, about 75% seen once. As concerns this clone: Its antigen is still unknown.

Germline-derived CDR1 and CDR2 are MGHRA and YSYEKL. The CDR3 runs 15 residues. Trimming removed 6 bases from V and 6 bases from J, with 18 bases in between. The chain uses TRBV4-1 and TRBJ2-1; weak D call: TRBD1 (6 bases). The TCR sequence derives from a female donor in good health and CMV-seronegative. The sequenced material came from PBMCs. The CDR3 sequence is CASSRAPGVGNEQFF. CDR3 nucleotides: TGCGCCAGCAGTCGGGCCCCAGGGGTAGGCAATGAGCAGTTCTTC.